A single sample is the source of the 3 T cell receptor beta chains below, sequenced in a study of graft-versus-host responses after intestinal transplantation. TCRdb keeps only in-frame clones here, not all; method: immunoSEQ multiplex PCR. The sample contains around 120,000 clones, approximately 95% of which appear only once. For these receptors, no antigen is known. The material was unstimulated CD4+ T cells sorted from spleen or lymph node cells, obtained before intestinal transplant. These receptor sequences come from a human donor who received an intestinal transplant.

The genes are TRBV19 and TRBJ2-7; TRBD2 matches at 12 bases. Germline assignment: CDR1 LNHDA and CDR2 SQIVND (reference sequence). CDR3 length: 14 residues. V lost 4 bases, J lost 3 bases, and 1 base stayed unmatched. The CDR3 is CASSTSGRVYEQYF. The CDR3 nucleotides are TGTGCCAGTAGTACTAGCGGGAGGGTCTACGAGCAGTACTTC. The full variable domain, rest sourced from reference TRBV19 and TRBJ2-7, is DGGITQSPKYLFRKEGQNVTLSCEQNLNHDAMYWYRQDPGQGLRLIYYSQIVNDFQKGDIAEGYSVSREKKESFPLTVTSAQKNPTAFYLCASSTSGRVYEQYFGPGTRLTVT.

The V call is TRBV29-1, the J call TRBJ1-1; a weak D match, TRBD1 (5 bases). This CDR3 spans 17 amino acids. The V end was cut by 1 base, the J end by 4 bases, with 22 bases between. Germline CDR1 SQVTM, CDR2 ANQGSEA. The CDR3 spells CSVEGHRGKKGSTEAFF. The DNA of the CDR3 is TGCAGCGTTGAAGGCCACCGGGGGAAGAAGGGTAGCACTGAAGCTTTCTTT. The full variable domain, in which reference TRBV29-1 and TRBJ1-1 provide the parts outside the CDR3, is SAVISQKPSRDICQRGTSLTIQCQVDSQVTMMFWYRQQPGQSLTLIATANQGSEATYESGFVIDKFPISRPNLTFSTLTVSNMSPEDSSIYLCSVEGHRGKKGSTEAFFGQGTRLTVV.

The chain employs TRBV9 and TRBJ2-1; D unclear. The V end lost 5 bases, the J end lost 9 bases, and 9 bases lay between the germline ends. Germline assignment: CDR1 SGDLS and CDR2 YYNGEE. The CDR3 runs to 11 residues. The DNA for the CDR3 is TGTGCCAGCAGATCCGGGTCTGAGCAGTTCTTC. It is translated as CASRSGSEQFF.